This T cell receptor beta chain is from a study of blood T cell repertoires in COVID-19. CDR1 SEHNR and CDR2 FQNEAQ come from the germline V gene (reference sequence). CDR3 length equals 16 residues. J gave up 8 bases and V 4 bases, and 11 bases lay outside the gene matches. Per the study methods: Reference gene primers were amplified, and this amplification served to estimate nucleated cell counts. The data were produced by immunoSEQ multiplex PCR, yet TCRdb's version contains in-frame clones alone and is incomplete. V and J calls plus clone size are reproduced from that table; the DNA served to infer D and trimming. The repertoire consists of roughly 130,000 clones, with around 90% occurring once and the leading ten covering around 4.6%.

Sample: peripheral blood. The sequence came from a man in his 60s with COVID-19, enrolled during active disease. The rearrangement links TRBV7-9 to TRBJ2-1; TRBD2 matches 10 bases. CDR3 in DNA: TGTGCCAGCAGCTCCTCAGCGGGAGGGCCCGGGGATGAGCAGTTCTTC. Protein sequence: CASSSSAGGPGDEQFF.